The rows below give T cell receptor beta chains drawn from one sample of a study of T cells after yellow fever vaccination. TCRdb recomputed calls from the 5' RACE reads with MiXCR, one row per CDR3 protein. The repertoire holds hundreds of thousands of distinct CDR3 sequences, with more than 3% as singletons. The sample consisted of PBMCs, taken on the day of the yellow fever booster vaccination. The receptors here all came from a man between 18 and 35 years old who received the YFV17D yellow fever vaccine. Both conserved end residues are part of each CDR3. The D gene is left open where the match is weak. Rows may omit the clone size; those that give it use once, few, many or a size class.

v_call: TRBV4-1
d_call: -
clone_size: many
j_call: TRBJ2-1
cdr3_aa: CASSQVYNEQFF
cdr3_nt: TGCGCCAGCAGCCAAGTCTACAATGAGCAGTTCTTC

v_call: TRBV7-9
d_call: -
clone_size: many
j_call: TRBJ2-3
cdr3_aa: CASSSSVTQYF
cdr3_nt: TGTGCCAGCAGCTCCTCGGTTACGCAGTATTTT

v_call: TRBV7-2
d_call: TRBD2
clone_size: -
j_call: TRBJ2-5
cdr3_aa: CASGERGGPETQYF
cdr3_nt: TGTGCCAGCGGCGAGCGGGGGGGCCCGGAGACCCAGTACTTC

v_call: TRBV20-1
d_call: -
clone_size: many
j_call: TRBJ2-5
cdr3_aa: CSARVGTQETQYF
cdr3_nt: TGCAGTGCTAGAGTTGGGACTCAAGAGACCCAGTACTTC

v_call: TRBV10-3
d_call: -
clone_size: -
j_call: TRBJ2-2
cdr3_aa: CAAGPRLTGELFF
cdr3_nt: TGTGCCGCGGGTCCCCGGCTCACCGGGGAGCTGTTTTTT

v_call: TRBV27
d_call: -
clone_size: -
j_call: TRBJ2-5
cdr3_aa: CASSRVGRETQYF
cdr3_nt: TGTGCCAGCAGTCGAGTGGGCAGAGAGACCCAGTACTTC

v_call: TRBV28
d_call: -
clone_size: -
j_call: TRBJ2-5
cdr3_aa: CASSLRGRYQETQYF
cdr3_nt: TGTGCCAGCAGTTTACGGGGGAGATACCAAGAGACCCAGTACTTC

v_call: TRBV4-1
d_call: -
clone_size: many
j_call: TRBJ1-6
cdr3_aa: CASSQEVTGDSPLHF
cdr3_nt: TGCGCCAGCAGCCAAGAGGTGACAGGAGATTCACCCCTCCACTTT

v_call: TRBV7-9
d_call: -
clone_size: many
j_call: TRBJ1-2
cdr3_aa: CASSFSGGGYTF
cdr3_nt: TGTGCCAGCAGCTTTAGCGGGGGTGGCTACACCTTC

v_call: TRBV6-2/TRBV6-3
d_call: TRBD1
clone_size: few
j_call: TRBJ2-3
cdr3_aa: CASSRHRDRATDTQYF
cdr3_nt: TGTGCCAGCAGTCGACACCGGGACAGAGCCACAGATACGCAGTATTTT

v_call: TRBV4-3
d_call: -
clone_size: many
j_call: TRBJ2-2
cdr3_aa: CASSPAGRAGELFF
cdr3_nt: TGCGCCAGCAGCCCAGCGGGCAGGGCCGGGGAGCTGTTTTTT

v_call: TRBV3-1
d_call: -
clone_size: -
j_call: TRBJ1-1
cdr3_aa: CASSQAVKGGTEAFF
cdr3_nt: TGTGCCAGCAGCCAAGCGGTCAAGGGCGGCACTGAAGCTTTCTTT

v_call: TRBV12-3/TRBV12-4
d_call: -
clone_size: few
j_call: TRBJ2-3
cdr3_aa: CATKLPPPRPKAFSDTQYF
cdr3_nt: TGTGCCACCAAACTACCGCCACCCCGACCTAAGGCTTTTAGTGATACGCAGTATTTT